This T cell receptor (beta chain) was observed in a study of shared clonotypes between healthy human individuals. Study-level results: Non-shared clonotypes showed lower generation probabilities than clonotypes common to all four donors. Genetic and exposure-history diversity was limited by the few donors. Memory subsets generally showed lower estimated richness than naive subsets.

Naive CD8 cells, CD45RO-negative and positively selected for CCR7, excluded terminally differentiated effector memory CD45RA+ cells. Researchers ran the assay at a deep level. Here immunoSEQ multiplex PCR was the method, and the copy in TCRdb shows in-frame clones only, minus some. The sample lists roughly 2 million clones; about 95% were seen once. In the case of this clone: The antigen remains undetermined.

Germline assignment: CDR1 MDHEN and CDR2 SYDVKM. This CDR3 has 14 amino acids. The V gene lost 8 bases and the J gene lost 7 bases, with 15 bases spanning the gap. Sequencing input: naive CD8+ T cells sorted from blood. The V gene is TRBV28, the J gene TRBJ1-6, with a weak D call TRBD1 (5 bases). The sequence came from a man in his late teens or twenties in good health. In DNA form, the CDR3 reads TGTGCCAGCGGCGGGGGGGGGATCAATTCACCCCTCCACTTT. This translates into CASGGGGINSPLHF.